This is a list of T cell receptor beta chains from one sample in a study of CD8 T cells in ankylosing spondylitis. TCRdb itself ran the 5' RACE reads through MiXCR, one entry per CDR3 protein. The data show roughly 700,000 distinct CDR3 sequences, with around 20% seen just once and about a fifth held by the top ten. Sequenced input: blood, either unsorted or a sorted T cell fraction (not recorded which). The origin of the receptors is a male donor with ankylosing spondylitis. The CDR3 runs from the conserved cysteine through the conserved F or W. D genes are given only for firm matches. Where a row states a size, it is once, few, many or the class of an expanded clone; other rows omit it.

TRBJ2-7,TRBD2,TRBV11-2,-,CASSLPGARGRYEQYF,TGTGCCAGCAGCTTACCTGGGGCGCGGGGGAGATACGAGCAGTACTTC
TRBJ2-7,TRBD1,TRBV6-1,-,CASGVDRGRFYEQYF,TGTGCCAGCGGAGTCGACAGGGGAAGATTCTACGAGCAGTACTTC
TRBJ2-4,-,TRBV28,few,CASKEGGAKNIQYF,TGTGCCAGCAAAGAGGGAGGTGCCAAAAACATTCAGTACTTC
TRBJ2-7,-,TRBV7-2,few,CASSPLGLAGYEQYF,TGTGCCAGCAGCCCACTCGGTCTAGCTGGCTACGAGCAGTACTTC
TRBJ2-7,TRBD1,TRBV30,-,CAWIPGQGPYEQYF,TGTGCCTGGATCCCGGGACAGGGTCCCTACGAGCAGTACTTC
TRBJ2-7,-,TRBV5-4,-,CASSADPTHEQYF,TGTGCCAGCAGCGCGGACCCTACTCACGAGCAGTACTTC
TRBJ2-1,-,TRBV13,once,CASSFSEDDNEQFF,TGTGCCAGCAGCTTTTCGGAGGACGACAATGAGCAGTTCTTC
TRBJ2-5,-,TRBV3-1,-,CASSQDLEGGETQYF,TGTGCCAGCAGCCAAGATTTAGAGGGAGGCGAGACCCAGTACTTC
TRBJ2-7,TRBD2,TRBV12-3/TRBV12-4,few,CASRTGTSSYEQYF,TGTGCCAGCAGGACCGGGACTAGCTCCTACGAGCAGTACTTC
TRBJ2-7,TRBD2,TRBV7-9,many,CASSPGLAGAYEQYF,TGTGCCAGCAGCCCCGGACTAGCGGGAGCCTACGAGCAGTACTTC
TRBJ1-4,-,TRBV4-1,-,CASSQADRYSEKLFF,TGCGCCAGCAGCCAAGCTGACAGGTACTCTGAAAAACTGTTTTTT
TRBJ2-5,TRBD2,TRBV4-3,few,CASSHSGVQETQYF,TGCGCCAGCAGCCACAGCGGGGTCCAAGAGACCCAGTACTTC
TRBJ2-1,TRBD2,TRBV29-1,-,CSVEDPWGGEGYNEQFF,TGCAGCGTTGAAGACCCCTGGGGGGGGGAGGGCTACAATGAGCAGTTCTTC
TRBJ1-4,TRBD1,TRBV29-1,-,CSVAHRDSYEKLFF,TGCAGCGTTGCCCACCGGGACAGTTATGAAAAACTGTTTTTT
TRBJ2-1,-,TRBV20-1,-,CSAEGGVKENNEQFF,TGCAGTGCTGAAGGAGGCGTCAAGGAGAACAATGAGCAGTTCTTC
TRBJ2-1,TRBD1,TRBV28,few,CASTPSRAGGGEQFF,TGTGCCAGCACACCATCCCGGGCAGGGGGCGGTGAGCAGTTCTTC
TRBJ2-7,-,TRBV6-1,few,CASSPSPGGRSHEQYF,TGTGCCAGCAGCCCCTCGCCCGGGGGCCGAAGCCACGAGCAGTACTTC
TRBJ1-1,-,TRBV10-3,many,CAISVQGPNTEAFF,TGTGCCATCAGTGTTCAGGGGCCGAACACTGAAGCTTTCTTT
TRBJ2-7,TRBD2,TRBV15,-,CATSRGLAGGNEQYF,TGTGCCACCAGCAGAGGACTAGCGGGAGGGAACGAGCAGTACTTC
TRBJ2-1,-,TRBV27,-,CASRGVRREVGNEQFF,TGTGCCAGCCGCGGGGTGCGGCGGGAAGTAGGGAATGAGCAGTTCTTC
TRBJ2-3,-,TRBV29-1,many,CSVEGDLTDTQYF,TGCAGCGTTGAGGGGGACCTCACAGATACGCAGTATTTT
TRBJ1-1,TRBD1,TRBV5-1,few,CASSPGTGGFRDTEAFF,TGCGCCAGCAGCCCCGGGACAGGGGGCTTCAGGGACACTGAAGCTTTCTTT
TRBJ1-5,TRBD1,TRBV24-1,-,CATSDLPPGQGSYYQPQHF,TGTGCCACCAGTGATTTGCCCCCTGGACAGGGTTCGTATTATCAGCCCCAGCATTTT
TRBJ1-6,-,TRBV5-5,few,CASSTGSTLHF,TGTGCCAGCAGCACGGGGTCAACCCTCCACTTT
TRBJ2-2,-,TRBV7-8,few,CASSVRLGQNTGELFF,TGTGCCAGCAGCGTTAGACTTGGACAGAACACCGGGGAGCTGTTTTTT
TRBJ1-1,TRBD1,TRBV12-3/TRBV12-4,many,CASSSKQGINTEAFF,TGTGCCAGCAGTTCTAAACAGGGGATCAACACTGAAGCTTTCTTT
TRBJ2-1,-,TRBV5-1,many,CASSDGTSYNEQFF,TGCGCCAGCTCCGACGGGACCTCCTACAATGAGCAGTTCTTC
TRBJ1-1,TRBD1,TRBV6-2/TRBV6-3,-,CASSTGQYSSNTEAFF,TGTGCCAGCAGTACGGGACAGTACTCTAGTAACACTGAAGCTTTCTTT
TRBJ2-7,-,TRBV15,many,CATSRDSVGIEQYF,TGTGCCACCAGCAGAGATTCGGTAGGGATCGAGCAGTACTTC
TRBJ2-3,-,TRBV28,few,CASSSAARLAARGDTQYF,TGTGCCAGCAGTTCCGCGGCTAGGCTAGCTGCTAGGGGAGATACGCAGTATTTT
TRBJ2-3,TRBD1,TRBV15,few,CATSRNLGQGGDTQYF,TGTGCCACCAGCAGGAACTTGGGACAGGGAGGGGATACGCAGTATTTT
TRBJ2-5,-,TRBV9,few,CATLPGRRDKETQYF,TGTGCCACACTCCCGGGGCGGAGGGATAAGGAGACCCAGTACTTC
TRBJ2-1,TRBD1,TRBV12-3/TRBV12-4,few,CASSSTLPGQGFNEQFF,TGTGCCAGCAGCTCGACCTTACCGGGACAGGGTTTCAATGAGCAGTTCTTC
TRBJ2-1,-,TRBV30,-,CAWSPWVSYNEQFF,TGTGCCTGGAGCCCTTGGGTGTCCTACAATGAGCAGTTCTTC
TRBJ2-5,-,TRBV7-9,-,CASSLDGLGGETQYF,TGTGCCAGCAGCTTAGATGGTCTAGGTGGGGAGACCCAGTACTTC
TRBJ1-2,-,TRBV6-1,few,CASRPRETGGYTF,TGTGCCAGCAGGCCCAGGGAGACTGGGGGCTACACCTTC
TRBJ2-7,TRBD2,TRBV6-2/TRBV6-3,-,CASSSLAAPNPYEQYF,TGTGCCAGCAGCTCACTAGCGGCCCCGAACCCCTACGAGCAGTACTTC
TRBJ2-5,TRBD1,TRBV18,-,CASPPTGGLETQYF,TGTGCCAGCCCACCTACAGGGGGATTGGAGACCCAGTACTTC
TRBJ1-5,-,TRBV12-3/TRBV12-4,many,CASSRRDSNQPQHF,TGTGCCAGCAGTCGACGGGATAGCAATCAGCCCCAGCATTTT
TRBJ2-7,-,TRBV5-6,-,CASGPGLGCYEQYF,TGTGCCAGCGGCCCCGGGCTCGGCTGCTACGAGCAGTACTTC
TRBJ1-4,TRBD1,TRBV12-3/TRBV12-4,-,CASTSNRGPLFF,TGTGCCAGCACCTCAAACAGGGGACCCCTGTTTTTT
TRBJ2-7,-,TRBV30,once,CSWSVGRVHEQYF,TGTTCCTGGAGTGTAGGTAGGGTGCACGAGCAGTACTTC
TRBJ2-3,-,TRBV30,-,CAQSPTGAKTGTQYF,TGTGCCCAGAGCCCTACCGGGGCTAAAACAGGTACGCAGTATTTT
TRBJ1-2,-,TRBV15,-,CATSSLIHLGQTNNYGYTF,TGTGCCACCAGCAGCCTCATACATCTTGGACAGACTAATAACTATGGCTACACCTTC
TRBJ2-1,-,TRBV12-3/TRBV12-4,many,CASSSKGYNEQFF,TGTGCCAGCAGTTCAAAGGGTTACAATGAGCAGTTCTTC
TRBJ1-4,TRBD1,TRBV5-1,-,CASSLQGQRTNEKLFF,TGCGCCAGCAGCTTACAGGGGCAAAGAACTAATGAAAAACTGTTTTTT
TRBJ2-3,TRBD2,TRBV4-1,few,CASSPGLAGADTDTQYF,TGCGCCAGCAGCCCGGGACTAGCGGGGGCGGACACAGATACGCAGTATTTT